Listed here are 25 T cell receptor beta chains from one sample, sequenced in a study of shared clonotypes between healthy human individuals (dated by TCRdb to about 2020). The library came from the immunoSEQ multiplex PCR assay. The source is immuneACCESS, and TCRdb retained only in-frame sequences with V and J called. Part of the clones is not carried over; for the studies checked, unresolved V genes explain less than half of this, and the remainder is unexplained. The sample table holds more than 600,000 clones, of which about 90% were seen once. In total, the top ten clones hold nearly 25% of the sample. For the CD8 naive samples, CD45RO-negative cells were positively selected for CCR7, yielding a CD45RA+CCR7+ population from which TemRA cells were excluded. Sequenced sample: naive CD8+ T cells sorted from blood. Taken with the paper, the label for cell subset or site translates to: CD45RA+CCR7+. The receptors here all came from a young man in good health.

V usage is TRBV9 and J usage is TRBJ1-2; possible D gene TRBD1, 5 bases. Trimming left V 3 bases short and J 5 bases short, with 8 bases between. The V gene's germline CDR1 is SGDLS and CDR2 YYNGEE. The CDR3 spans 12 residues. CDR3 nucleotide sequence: TGTGCCAGCAGCGACAGGAGGTATGGCTACACCTTC. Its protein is CASSDRRYGYTF.

In DNA form, the CDR3 reads TGTGCCAGCAGCTCGCCTAGCGACAAAGGCACAGATACGCAGTATTTT. It yields the protein CASSSPSDKGTDTQYF. This chain joins TRBV7-6 and TRBJ2-3; tentative D call: TRBD2 (6 bases). The ends were cut back, 4 bases at V and 1 base at J, with 15 bases in the middle. Germline V gene data show CDR1 as SGHVS and CDR2 as FNYEAQ. The CDR3 sequence is 16 residues long. Filled out from reference TRBV7-6 and TRBJ2-3, the complete variable domain reads GAGVSQSPRYKVTKRGQDVALRCDPISGHVSLYWYRQALGQGPEFLTYFNYEAQQDKSGLPNDRFSAERPEGSISTLTIQRTEQRDSAMYRCASSSPSDKGTDTQYFGPGTRLTVL.

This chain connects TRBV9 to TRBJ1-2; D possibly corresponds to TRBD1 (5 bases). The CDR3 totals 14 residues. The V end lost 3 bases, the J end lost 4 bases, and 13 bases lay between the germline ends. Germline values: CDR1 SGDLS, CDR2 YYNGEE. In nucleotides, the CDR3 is TGTGCCAGCAGCGACTCGGGGCTTTTCTATGGCTACACCTTC. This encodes CASSDSGLFYGYTF.

Here the CDR3 reads CASSELDGLYEQYF. Here the CDR3 DNA reads TGTGCCAGCAGCGAGCTAGACGGACTCTACGAGCAGTACTTC. The chain employs TRBV9 and TRBJ2-7; tentatively, D is TRBD2 (5 bases). Trimming stripped 3 bases from V and 3 bases from J, with 13 bases between. The germline CDR1 and CDR2 sequences are SGDLS and YYNGEE. The CDR3 is made up of 14 amino acids. The variable domain in full, completed from reference TRBV9 and TRBJ2-7, reads DSGVTQTPKHLITATGQRVTLRCSPRSGDLSVYWYQQSLDQGLQFLIQYYNGEERAKGNILERFSAQQFPDLHSELNLSSLELGDSALYFCASSELDGLYEQYFGPGTRLTVT.

The CDR3 spells CASSNGLEETQYF. The CDR3 region has the DNA TGTGCCAGTAGTAACGGACTAGAAGAGACCCAGTACTTC. This chain joins TRBV19 and TRBJ2-5; 7 bases are a match to TRBD2. This CDR3 has 13 residues. Germline CDR1 LNHDA, CDR2 SQIVND (reference sequence). The J segment lost 3 bases and the V segment lost 4 bases, leaving 2 bases of the junction unmatched.

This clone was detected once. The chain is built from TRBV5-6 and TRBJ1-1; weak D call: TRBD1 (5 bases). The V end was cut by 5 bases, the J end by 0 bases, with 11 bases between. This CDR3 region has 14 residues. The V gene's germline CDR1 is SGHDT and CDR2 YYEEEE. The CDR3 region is CASRPGAMNTEAFF. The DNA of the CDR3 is TGTGCCAGCAGACCCGGGGCCATGAACACTGAAGCTTTCTTT.

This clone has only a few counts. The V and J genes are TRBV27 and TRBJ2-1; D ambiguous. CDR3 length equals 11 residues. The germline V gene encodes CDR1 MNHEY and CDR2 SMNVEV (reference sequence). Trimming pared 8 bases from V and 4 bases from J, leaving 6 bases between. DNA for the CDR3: TGTGCCAGCGCACTATACAATGAGCAGTTCTTC. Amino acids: CASALYNEQFF.

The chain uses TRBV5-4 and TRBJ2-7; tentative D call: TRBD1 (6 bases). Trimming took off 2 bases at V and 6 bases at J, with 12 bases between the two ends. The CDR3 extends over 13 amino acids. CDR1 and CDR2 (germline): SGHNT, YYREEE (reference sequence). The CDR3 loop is CASSFSTGFEQYF. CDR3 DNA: TGTGCCAGCAGCTTTTCTACAGGGTTCGAGCAGTACTTC. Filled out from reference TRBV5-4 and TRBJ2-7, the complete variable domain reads ETGVTQSPTHLIKTRGQQVTLRCSSQSGHNTVSWYQQALGQGPQFIFQYYREEENGRGNFPPRFSGLQFPNYSSELNVNALELDDSALYLCASSFSTGFEQYFGPGTRLTVT.

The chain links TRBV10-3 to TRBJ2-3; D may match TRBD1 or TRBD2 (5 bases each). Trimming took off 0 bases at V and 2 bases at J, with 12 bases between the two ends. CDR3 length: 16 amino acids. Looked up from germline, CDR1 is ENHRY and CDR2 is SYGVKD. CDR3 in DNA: TGTGCCATCAGTGAGTCGGTTGGGGGAGACACAGATACGCAGTATTTT. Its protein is CAISESVGGDTDTQYF.

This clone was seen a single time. The CDR3 DNA reads TGCAGCGTTGGGGGACTAGCGGGAGGCTTCTACGAGCAGTACTTC. This sequence encodes CSVGGLAGGFYEQYF. The chain couples TRBV29-1 to TRBJ2-7; 15 bases match TRBD2. Germline V CDR1 and CDR2: SQVTM, ANQGSEA. V shed 4 bases, J shed 3 bases, and the junction held 4 bases outside the gene matches. This CDR3 has 15 residues.

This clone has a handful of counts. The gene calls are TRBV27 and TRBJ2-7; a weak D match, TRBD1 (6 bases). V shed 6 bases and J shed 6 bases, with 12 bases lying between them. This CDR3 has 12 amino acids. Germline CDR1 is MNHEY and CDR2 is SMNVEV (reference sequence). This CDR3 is CASSKGGLEQYF. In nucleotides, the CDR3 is TGTGCCAGCAGCAAAGGGGGTCTCGAGCAGTACTTC.

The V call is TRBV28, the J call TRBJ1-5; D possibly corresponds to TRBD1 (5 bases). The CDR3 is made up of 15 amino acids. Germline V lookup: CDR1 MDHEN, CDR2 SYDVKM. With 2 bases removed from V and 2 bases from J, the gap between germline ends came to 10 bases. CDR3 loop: CASSLGGMGNQPQHF. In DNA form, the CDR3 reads TGTGCCAGCAGTTTAGGGGGGATGGGCAATCAGCCCCAGCATTTT.

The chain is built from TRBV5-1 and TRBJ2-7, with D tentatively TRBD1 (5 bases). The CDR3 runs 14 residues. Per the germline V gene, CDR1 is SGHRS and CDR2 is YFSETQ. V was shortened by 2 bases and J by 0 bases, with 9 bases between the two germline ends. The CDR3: CASSFDSGSYEQYF. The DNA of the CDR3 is TGCGCCAGCAGCTTCGACAGTGGCTCCTACGAGCAGTACTTC. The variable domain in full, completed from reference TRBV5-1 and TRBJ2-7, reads KAGVTQTPRYLIKTRGQQVTLSCSPISGHRSVSWYQQTPGQGLQFLFEYFSETQRNKGNFPGRFSGRQFSNSRSEMNVSTLELGDSALYLCASSFDSGSYEQYFGPGTRLTVT.

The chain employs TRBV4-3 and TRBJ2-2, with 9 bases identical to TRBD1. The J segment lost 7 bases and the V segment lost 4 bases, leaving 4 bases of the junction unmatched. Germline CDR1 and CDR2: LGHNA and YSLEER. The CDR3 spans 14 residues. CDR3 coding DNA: TGCGCCAGCAGCCCCGGACAGGGGAACGGGGAGCTGTTTTTT. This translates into CASSPGQGNGELFF.

The CDR3: CASSQYPAGGNTDTQYF. In nucleotides, the CDR3 is TGCGCCAGCAGCCAATATCCAGCGGGAGGCAACACAGATACGCAGTATTTT. The chain recombines TRBV4-1 with TRBJ2-3, with 9 bases aligning to TRBD2. There are 17 residues in the CDR3. The germline gives CDR1 MGHRA, CDR2 YSYEKL. Unmatched junction bases numbered 8, after V lost 2 bases and J lost 2 bases.

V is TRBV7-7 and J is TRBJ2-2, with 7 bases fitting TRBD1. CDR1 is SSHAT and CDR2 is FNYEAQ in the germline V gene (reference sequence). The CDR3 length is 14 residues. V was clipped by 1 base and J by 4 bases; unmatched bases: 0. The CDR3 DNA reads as TGTGCCAGCAGCTTAGGGACAGGCACCGGGGAGCTGTTTTTT. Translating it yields CASSLGTGTGELFF.

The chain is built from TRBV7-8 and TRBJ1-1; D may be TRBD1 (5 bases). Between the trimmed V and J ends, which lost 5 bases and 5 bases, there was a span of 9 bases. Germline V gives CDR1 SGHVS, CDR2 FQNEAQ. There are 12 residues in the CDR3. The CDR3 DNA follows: TGTGCCAGCAGCCCCTGGGGGACTGAAGCTTTCTTT. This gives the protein CASSPWGTEAFF.

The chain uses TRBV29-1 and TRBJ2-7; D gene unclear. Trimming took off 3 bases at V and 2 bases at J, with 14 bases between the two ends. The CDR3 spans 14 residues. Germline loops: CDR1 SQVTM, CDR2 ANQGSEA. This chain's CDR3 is CSVEYSNIPYEQYF. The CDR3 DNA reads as TGCAGCGTTGAGTACAGTAATATCCCCTACGAGCAGTACTTC.

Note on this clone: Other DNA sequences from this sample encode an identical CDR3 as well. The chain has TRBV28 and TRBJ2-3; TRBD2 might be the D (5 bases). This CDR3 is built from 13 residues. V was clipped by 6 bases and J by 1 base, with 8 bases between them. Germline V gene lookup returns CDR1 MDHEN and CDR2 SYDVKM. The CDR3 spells CASSLLGTDTQYF. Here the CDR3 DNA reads TGTGCCAGCAGCCTACTAGGCACAGATACGCAGTATTTT.

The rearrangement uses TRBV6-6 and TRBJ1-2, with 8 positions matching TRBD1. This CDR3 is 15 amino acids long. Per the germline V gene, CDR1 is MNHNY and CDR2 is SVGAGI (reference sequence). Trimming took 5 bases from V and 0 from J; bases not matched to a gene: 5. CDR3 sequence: CASSTTGDPNYGYTF. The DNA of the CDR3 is TGTGCCAGCAGTACGACAGGGGATCCTAACTATGGCTACACCTTC.

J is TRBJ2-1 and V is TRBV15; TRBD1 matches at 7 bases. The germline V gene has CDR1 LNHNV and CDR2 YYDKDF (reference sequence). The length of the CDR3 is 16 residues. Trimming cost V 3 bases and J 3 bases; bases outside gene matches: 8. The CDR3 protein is CATSRLRDRVYNEQFF. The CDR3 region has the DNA TGTGCCACCAGCAGGTTGAGAGACAGGGTCTACAATGAGCAGTTCTTC.

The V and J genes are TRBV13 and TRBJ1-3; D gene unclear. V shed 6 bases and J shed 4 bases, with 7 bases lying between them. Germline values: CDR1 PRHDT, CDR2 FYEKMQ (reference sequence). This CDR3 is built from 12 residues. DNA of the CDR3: TGTGCCAGCAGTTCGGGGGGAAACACCATATATTTT. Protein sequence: CASSSGGNTIYF.

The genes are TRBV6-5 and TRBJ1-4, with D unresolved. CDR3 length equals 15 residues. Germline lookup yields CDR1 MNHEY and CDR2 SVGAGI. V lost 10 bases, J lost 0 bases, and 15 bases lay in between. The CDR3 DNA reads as TGTGCCACCCATCGGGGTTCGGCAACTAATGAAAAACTGTTTTTT. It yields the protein CATHRGSATNEKLFF.

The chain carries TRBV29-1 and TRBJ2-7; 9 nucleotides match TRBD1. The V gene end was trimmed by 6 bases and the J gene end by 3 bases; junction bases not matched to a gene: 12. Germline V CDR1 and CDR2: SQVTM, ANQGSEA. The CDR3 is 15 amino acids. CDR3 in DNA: TGCAGCGTCCGGGGGACAGGGCAGGTGTTCTACGAGCAGTACTTC. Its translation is CSVRGTGQVFYEQYF.

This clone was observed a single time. CDR3 sequence (DNA): TGCAGCGTTCTGGGCGGGAGAGGCTACAATGAGCAGTTCTTC. The encoded protein is CSVLGGRGYNEQFF. The chain has TRBV29-1 and TRBJ2-1; 7 nucleotides align to TRBD2. The CDR3 is 14 amino acids. V lost 5 bases and J lost 3; bases outside the gene matches: 7. The germline V gene encodes CDR1 SQVTM and CDR2 ANQGSEA.